This section outlines one T cell receptor (beta chain) sequence together with its context. The sample holds a few counts of this clonotype. Its specific antigen is unknown. There are no base qualities to consult, and no much larger clone falls within one base. Reading from cysteine to phenylalanine, the CDR3 counts 17 amino acids. Of all the DNA, just the CDR3 is kept, 51 bases in frame from base 1. From V the trimming removes 4 bases and from J it removes 0 bases, while the gene matches leave 12 bases of the junction unaccounted for. The germline V gene gives CDR1 as SGHRS and CDR2 as YFSETQ. This specimen belongs to a study of T cell repertoires in cytomegalovirus infection (dated by TCRdb to the late 2010s). About the full investigation: Donor HLA type was relevant to the analysis, because carriage of CMV infection together with the matching HLA type was indicated by public TCR beta signatures. What the study reported, not specific to this receptor: Carriers of CMV infection plus the relevant HLA type were discriminated by the cumulative frequency of public TCR beta family members in the study cohort and in an independent approximately 340-donor cohort. In the ex vivo response, HLA-C-restricted CMV-specific TCR beta clonotypes were dominant, and in two of eight donors the single most frequent clonotype came from this HLA-C-restricted group.

The run used an Illumina HiSeq 1500. TCRdb reprocessed the public reads (quality trimming at Q25 with fastp, clone calling with MiXCR) and kept in-frame beta chains. Records with the same CDR3 protein are collapsed into one entry carrying the most frequent genes and DNA. The sample table shows some 440,000 distinct CDR3 sequences, and approximately 32% are seen once. Roughly 13% of the sample is in the top ten clones. The sequence is built from TRBV5-1 and TRBJ1-2; 7 nucleotides in the junction match TRBD1. The sequenced sample was PBMCs. The sequence was obtained from a human donor in good health (CMV status not recorded). Some clones in this sample may be carry-over from other donors' samples. The CDR3 reads CASSVGQLSTPNYGYTF. The nucleotide sequence is given as TGCGCCAGCAGCGTGGGACAGCTTTCTACCCCTAACTATGGCTACACCTTC.